This TCR beta chain was sequenced in a study of Ad26.COV2.S vaccination and SARS-CoV-2 variants. Overall study: Among those in the COV1001 Ad26.COV2.S trial arm was the donor. Ad26.COV2.S shots went into the muscle once or twice, 56 days apart. Study-wide points: Non-spike TCR breadth showed similarity between vaccine and placebo recipients.

Comments on this clone: Its cognate antigen is unknown.

Treatment of the sample: around 19 received Ad26.COV2.S at low or high dose, single or two shots; 5 received placebo; per-sample allocation not given. Specimen acquisition occurred on day 63 following the initial vaccine or placebo injection. An Ad26 vector that expressed Wuhan-strain SARS-CoV-2 spike constituted the vaccine. Trimming stripped 7 bases from V and 1 base from J, with 3 bases between. The CDR3 runs to 11 residues. The table came from immunoSEQ multiplex PCR; TCRdb's copy has only in-frame clones and leaves some out. The sample yields about 480,000 clones, 87% seen once. This chain uses TRBV12-3 or TRBV12-4 with TRBJ2-3, with no clear D. This TCR derives from a person aged 18 to 65 who received the Ad26.COV2.S COVID-19 vaccine or a placebo. The sample here was peripheral blood, taken in a trial of Ad26.COV2.S vaccine versus placebo. The CDR3, as DNA: TGTGCCAGCACGCGCACAGATACGCAGTATTTT. Protein sequence: CASTRTDTQYF.